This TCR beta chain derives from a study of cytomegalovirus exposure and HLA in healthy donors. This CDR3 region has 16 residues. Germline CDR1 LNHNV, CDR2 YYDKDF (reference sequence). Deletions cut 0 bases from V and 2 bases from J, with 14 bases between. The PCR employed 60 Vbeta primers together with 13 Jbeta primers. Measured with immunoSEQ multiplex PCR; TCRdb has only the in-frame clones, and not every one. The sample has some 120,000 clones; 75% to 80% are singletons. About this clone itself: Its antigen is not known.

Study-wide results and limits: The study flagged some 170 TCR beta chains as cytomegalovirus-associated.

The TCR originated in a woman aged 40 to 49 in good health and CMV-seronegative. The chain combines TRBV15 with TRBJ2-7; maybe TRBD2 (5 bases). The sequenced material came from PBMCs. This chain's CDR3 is CATSREGWERAYEQYF. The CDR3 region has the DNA TGTGCCACCAGCAGAGAAGGGTGGGAGAGGGCCTACGAGCAGTACTTC.